These T cell receptor beta chains were read from a single sample in a study of naive and memory T cell subsets. Each CDR3 protein is one row after TCRdb ran MiXCR on the UMI-ligation and nested PCR reads. The data show about 90,000 distinct CDR3 sequences, roughly 10% seen once. The sequenced sample consisted of naive CD4+ T cells from blood. The receptors were gathered from a human donor in good health. Each CDR3 is given with its conserved first and last residue. The order of the fields is D gene, J gene, V gene, clone size, CDR3 DNA, CDR3 protein. D genes are given only for firm matches. A row's size may be missing; if present it is once, few, many or a size class.

>TRBD2|TRBJ2-1|TRBV20-1|-
TGCAGTGCAAGAGGGCTAGCGGGGGTACACAATGAGCAGTTCTTC
CSARGLAGVHNEQFF
>-|TRBJ2-1|TRBV29-1|few
TGCAGCGTTGCCTACAAACTAGTCGTCGGCAATGAGCAGTTCTTC
CSVAYKLVVGNEQFF
>-|TRBJ2-7|TRBV14|-
TGTGCCAGCAGCCGCCGGACCGGTCCTATGGACGAGCAGTACTTC
CASSRRTGPMDEQYF
>-|TRBJ2-3|TRBV18|-
TGTGCCAGCTCACCCAAGGGCAGGGTGGCAGATACGCAGTATTTT
CASSPKGRVADTQYF
>-|TRBJ2-3|TRBV2|-
TGTGCCAGCAGTGCGGGAAGTTCAGATACGCAGTATTTT
CASSAGSSDTQYF
>TRBD1|TRBJ2-7|TRBV7-9|few
TGTGCCAGCAGCTTGGCCGGGACAGGGGGTGGGGAGCAGTACTTC
CASSLAGTGGGEQYF
>TRBD2|TRBJ2-4|TRBV11-3|few
TGTGCCAGCAGCTTTGGCGGGAGCGGTTCCAAAAACATTCAGTACTTC
CASSFGGSGSKNIQYF
>-|TRBJ2-7|TRBV5-1|few
TGCGCCAGCAGCTTGGAACAGGGTTCCCGACCCTACGAGCAGTACTTC
CASSLEQGSRPYEQYF
>TRBD1|TRBJ2-2|TRBV6-5|few
TGTGCCAGCAGTTACAGGGGGCTTAACGGGGAGCTGTTTTTT
CASSYRGLNGELFF
>-|TRBJ2-6|TRBV7-8|many
TGTGCCAGCAGCTTAGATCCTCCAGGGAGCTCTGGGGCCAACGTCCTGACTTTC
CASSLDPPGSSGANVLTF
>-|TRBJ2-3|TRBV3-1|-
TGTGCCAGCAGCCAAGCGTGGAGTGGTACGCAGTATTTT
CASSQAWSGTQYF
>-|TRBJ2-3|TRBV7-9|many
TGTGCCAGCAGCTTATCAGGGGCAGATACGCAGTATTTT
CASSLSGADTQYF
>-|TRBJ2-3|TRBV20-1|few
TGCAGTGCCACCCAGGACCAAACGACGCAGTATTTT
CSATQDQTTQYF
>TRBD2|TRBJ2-3|TRBV20-1|-
TGCAGTGCCCTACCGGCTAGCGGGGGAACTAGCACAGATACGCAGTATTTT
CSALPASGGTSTDTQYF
>-|TRBJ2-5|TRBV7-9|few
TGTGCCAGCAGCGAGTATTCGTTACAAGAGACCCAGTACTTC
CASSEYSLQETQYF
>TRBD1|TRBJ1-3|TRBV20-1|-
TGCAGTGCTAGAGAGTTCAGGGGGCGCCTCGGAAACACCATATATTTT
CSAREFRGRLGNTIYF
>TRBD2|TRBJ2-7|TRBV7-2|few
TGTGCCAGCAGCTTGACTAGCGGGAGTCGGTCCGAGCAGTACTTC
CASSLTSGSRSEQYF
>TRBD1|TRBJ1-4|TRBV7-8|few
TGTGCCAGCAGCTTAGTAGCAGGCAGGGGGCGTGAAAAACTGTTTTTT
CASSLVAGRGREKLFF
>-|TRBJ1-2|TRBV28|many
TGTGCCAGCAGTTTAGGGCATTCCTACTATGGCTACACCTTC
CASSLGHSYYGYTF
>TRBD2|TRBJ2-3|TRBV20-1|many
TGCAGTGCTAGATCCTCTAGCGGGAGTGTAGATACGCAGTATTTT
CSARSSSGSVDTQYF
>-|TRBJ2-7|TRBV6-2/TRBV6-3|-
TGTGCCAGCAGTCAGACAGCCGAGCAGTACTTC
CASSQTAEQYF
>-|TRBJ1-1|TRBV12-3/TRBV12-4|-
TGTGCCAGCAGTTTAGGACCGGAACGAAAGTTGAACACTGAAGCTTTCTTT
CASSLGPERKLNTEAFF
>-|TRBJ2-4|TRBV9|-
TGTGCCAGCAGCCCGGCTGACCGTGCCAAAAACATTCAGTACTTC
CASSPADRAKNIQYF
>TRBD1|TRBJ2-2|TRBV5-5|few
TGTGCCAGCAGCTTGGGCAGGGGGAAGGACACCGGGGAGCTGTTTTTT
CASSLGRGKDTGELFF
>TRBD1|TRBJ2-3|TRBV7-2|many
TGTGCCAGCAGCTTGACAGGGGTAGATACGCAGTATTTT
CASSLTGVDTQYF
>-|TRBJ2-7|TRBV6-6|many
TGTGCCAGCAGTTACTCGAGCAGGGGAGGCGAGCAGTACTTC
CASSYSSRGGEQYF
>TRBD1|TRBJ1-1|TRBV29-1|-
TGCAGCGTGGATCCGGGACAGATTAACACTGAAGCTTTCTTT
CSVDPGQINTEAFF
>TRBD1|TRBJ1-5|TRBV29-1|-
TGCAGCGTACGACAGGGGGGTCGGGAAAACCAGCCCCAGCATTTT
CSVRQGGRENQPQHF
>-|TRBJ1-2|TRBV5-6|-
TGTGCCAGCAGCTTGGCTCAGGAGACAGGCGGTGGCTACACCTTC
CASSLAQETGGGYTF
>-|TRBJ1-2|TRBV20-1|-
TGCAGTGCTAGAGCTGCCAGGCCAACGGACTATGGCTACACCTTC
CSARAARPTDYGYTF
>-|TRBJ2-2|TRBV2|few
TGTGCCGGAAAAGCCGGGGGTAGCCCCGGGGAGCTGTTTTTT
CAGKAGGSPGELFF
>TRBD1|TRBJ2-7|TRBV20-1|many
TGCAGTGCTTCGGGACAGTACTACGAGCAGTACTTC
CSASGQYYEQYF
>-|TRBJ2-3|TRBV4-3|-
TGCGCCAGCAGCCAAGATACGTTGGGGTTCGTCGGTTTCAACGCGGATACGCAGTATTTT
CASSQDTLGFVGFNADTQYF
>TRBD1|TRBJ2-2|TRBV11-2|many
TGTGCCAGCAGCCCCGTGACAGGGGGTAGGAACACCGGGGAGCTGTTTTTT
CASSPVTGGRNTGELFF
>-|TRBJ1-4|TRBV20-1|many
TGCAGTGTGGGAACAGGAGATGAAAAACTGTTTTTT
CSVGTGDEKLFF
>TRBD2|TRBJ2-1|TRBV4-3|-
TGCGCCAGCAGCCAAGATATGGCCGGGACTAGCGGGAGTAATGAGCAGTTCTTC
CASSQDMAGTSGSNEQFF
>-|TRBJ2-7|TRBV12-3/TRBV12-4|-
TGTGCCAGCAGTCCGGGCGTGGGGGGCCCCTACGAGCAGTACTTC
CASSPGVGGPYEQYF
>-|TRBJ2-1|TRBV20-1|many
TGCAGTGCCCGAGTAGGGACATCTTTCGGTGAGCAGTTCTTC
CSARVGTSFGEQFF
>TRBD2|TRBJ2-3|TRBV7-7|many
TGTGCCAGCAGCTTATTGACTAGCGGGGCAGATACGCAGTATTTT
CASSLLTSGADTQYF
>-|TRBJ2-7|TRBV11-3|-
TGTGCCAGCAGCCTAGACGAACTACCCACTATCTACGAGCAGTACTTC
CASSLDELPTIYEQYF
>TRBD2|TRBJ2-7|TRBV20-1|many
TGCAGTGCAAAGACTAGCGGGAGGTACGAGCAGTACTTC
CSAKTSGRYEQYF
>TRBD2|TRBJ2-1|TRBV5-1|-
TGCGCCAGCAGCGGGGGACTAGCTCTCAGTGAGCAGTTCTTC
CASSGGLALSEQFF
>-|TRBJ1-2|TRBV6-2/TRBV6-3|-
TGTGCCAGCAGTTACGGTCGGGACGGCTACACCTTC
CASSYGRDGYTF